The T cell receptor beta chain under discussion was sequenced for a study of blood T cell repertoires in COVID-19. On the study more broadly: From T cells, B-cell-depleted T cells, or PBMCs came the material, which was cDNA or gDNA.

The CDR3 totals 12 residues. In germline, CDR1 is SEHNR, CDR2 FQNEAQ (reference sequence). V was clipped by 1 base and J by 2 bases, with 3 bases between them. Libraries were prepared by immunoSEQ multiplex PCR; TCRdb keeps only in-frame clonotypes and omits some of them. The sample lists about 260,000 clones; about 90% were seen once. The sequence derives from a person between 18 and 35 years old with COVID-19, enrolled during active disease. Sequenced material: peripheral blood. V gene TRBV7-9 combines with J gene TRBJ2-7; D is ambiguous. CDR3 protein: CASSLDTYEQYF. CDR3 bases: TGTGCCAGCAGCTTAGACACCTACGAGCAGTACTTC.